This T cell receptor beta chain derives from a study of T cell responses to AZD1222 COVID-19 vaccine (dated by TCRdb to the early 2020s). In terms of the full investigation: AZD1222 recipients given second doses at about 4 weeks or at about 12 weeks were pooled, since spike-specific TCR depth and breadth were not found to differ between the two schedules. Trial participants were enrolled by age into subgroups of 18-55, 56-69 and 70-plus years, and around 150, 28 and 57 TCR-sequenced participants, respectively, were included in these subgroups. A total of more than 230 trial participants underwent TCR sequencing, of whom about 210 received two doses of AZD1222 and 26 received two doses of the MenACWY control vaccine.

The sample's time point label, in plain terms: baseline before first vaccination. Vaccinee samples came from UK trials COV001 and COV002, including a single-blind randomized controlled phase 2/3 trial of AZD1222 (ChAdOx1 nCoV-19) in healthy adults. For TCRbeta chain sequencing, PBMC samples from trial participants were taken at day 0 and at day 28 after the second dose. The CDR3 regions of human TCRbeta chains were subjected to immunosequencing. In the paper's pipeline: TCRs in the repertoires were compared against a reference library of SARS-CoV-2-specific TCRs that had been generated with the MIRA antigen-specificity platform. Breadth meant the fraction of unique TCRs that were SARS-CoV-2-associated, whereas depth meant the fraction of total T cells that were SARS-CoV-2-associated. Using the MIRA data, each spike-specific TCR was assigned both to the spike region to which the TCR was reactive and to a CD4 or CD8 class. Log10-transformed breadth and depth values were compared by one-way ANOVA with Sidak's multiple comparisons tests. Drawn from immuneACCESS, this table holds only the in-frame rearrangements with V and J called that TCRdb kept. Clones are partly lost; checked studies trace under half to an unresolved V gene and leave the rest unexplained. The DNA gave D and trimming, while V, J and clone size come from that table. This sample lists around 110,000 clones; roughly 84% were detected once. About 9.4% of the sample lies in the top ten.

The research as a whole found: Conclusions about previously exposed vaccinees are limited, since just five or six AZD1222 recipients were seropositive for SARS-CoV-2 at baseline. After two AZD1222 doses, both the breadth and the depth of spike-specific TCRs were significantly higher than at day 0 and than in MenACWY recipients. Epitopes outside the regions mutated in the B.1.351 and B.1.1.7 variants were reportedly recognized by nearly half of the unique spike-specific TCRs. Because no day 14 peak-response samples were available, repertoires were characterized only after the peak T cell response. Vaccine-associated CD4 TCRs spanned the whole spike protein, with dominant responses in regions 160-218 and 743-854. Participants were mostly white British, with more females than males. The authors suggested clonal diversity may have been underestimated. The 56-69-year group was small, and its depth increase did not reach significance, likely because of low power.

This clone appeared once. It lacks a known antigen. Base qualities are missing; no much larger clone stands one base away. Deletion took 6 bases off V and 4 bases off J, with a span of 19 bases between the germline ends. The germline V gene (reference sequence) supplies CDR1 SEHNR and CDR2 FQNEAQ. The CDR3, cysteine through phenylalanine, is 15 amino acids long. The DNA shown is the 45-base CDR3, in frame from base 1. The TCR comes from an adult in good health. Sequenced here: peripheral blood, sampled on day 0 of AZD1222 vaccination. This chain joins TRBV7-9 to TRBJ2-7, with a tentative D call of TRBD1 or TRBD2, each matching 5 bases. This receptor carries the CDR3 CASRRGAPGGYEQYF. The DNA sequence follows: TGTGCCAGCAGAAGGGGAGCGCCTGGAGGTTACGAGCAGTACTTC.